Presented here are 8 T cell receptor beta chains from one specimen sequenced in a study of early T cells in non-severe SARS-CoV-2 infection. TCRdb independently ran MiXCR on the 5' RACE reads; one entry per CDR3 protein. This sample has some 88,000 distinct CDR3 sequences, with around a sixth found just once. The input for sequencing was whole blood, taken at baseline. These receptors all stem from an adult who was a healthcare worker with PCR-confirmed SARS-CoV-2 infection or an uninfected control (not recorded which).

This clonotype was observed many times. V and J are TRBV27 and TRBJ2-3; TRBD2 matches 10 bases. CDR1 is MNHEY and CDR2 is SMNVEV in the germline V gene (reference sequence). The CDR3 spans 18 residues. J lost 0 bases, V lost 0 bases, and 6 bases had no gene match. CDR3 DNA sequence: TGTGCCAGCAGTTTATCCCCAAGGACTAGCGGTAGCACAGATACGCAGTATTTT. It encodes CASSLSPRTSGSTDTQYF.

The rearrangement joins TRBV20-1 to TRBJ2-6; D is uncertain. The germline V gene has CDR1 DFQATT and CDR2 SNEGSKA (reference sequence). The V end lost 5 bases, the J end lost 2 bases, and 7 bases lay between the germline ends. CDR3 length: 13 amino acids. CDR3 DNA: TGCAGTGCTTCACCCCCTGGGGCCAACGTCCTGACTTTC. It translates to CSASPPGANVLTF.

The gene calls are TRBV12-3 or TRBV12-4 and TRBJ2-3, with D uncertain. The CDR3 extends over 13 amino acids. The V and J ends lost 7 bases and 6 bases respectively, with 14 bases between them. In DNA form, the CDR3 reads TGTGCCAGCACCCTTCGGGTTGGGGATACGCAGTATTTT. Protein: CASTLRVGDTQYF.

CDR3 sequence (DNA): TGCGCCAGCAGCCCCATGGCGGGCGACACCGGGGAGCTGTTTTTT. Its protein is CASSPMAGDTGELFF. The chain is built from TRBV5-1 and TRBJ2-2; tentative D call: TRBD2 (5 bases). Trimming took 4 bases from V and 3 from J, leaving 13 bases between them. This CDR3 spans 15 amino acids. The germline V gene has CDR1 SGHRS and CDR2 YFSETQ.

This clonotype was observed a few times. The rearrangement joins TRBV4-1 to TRBJ1-4; 7 bases map to TRBD1. V trimming: 2 bases; J trimming: 4 bases; junction bases outside the gene matches: 7. The CDR3 loop spans 16 amino acids. Germline loops: CDR1 MGHRA, CDR2 YSYEKL. The CDR3 is CASSQFPGGINEKLFF. CDR3 in DNA: TGCGCCAGCAGCCAATTCCCAGGGGGGATTAATGAAAAACTGTTTTTT.

The chain uses TRBV13 and TRBJ2-1, with TRBD2 matching over 13 bases. The germline CDR1 and CDR2 sequences are PRHDT and FYEKMQ (reference sequence). The V gene end was trimmed by 6 bases and the J gene end by 5 bases; junction bases not matched to a gene: 4. This CDR3 has 15 residues. CDR3 in amino acids: CASRRTSGRHNEQFF. CDR3 DNA: TGTGCCAGCAGACGGACTAGCGGGAGACACAATGAGCAGTTCTTC.

This clonotype came up a few times. This chain links TRBV3-1 with TRBJ2-1, with 7 bases fitting TRBD1. The germline V gene encodes CDR1 LGHDT and CDR2 YNNKEL (reference sequence). CDR3 length: 13 residues. V shed 3 bases and J 7 bases; nucleotides not matched to a gene: 3. CDR3 region: CASSHLTGNEQFF. CDR3 nucleotide sequence: TGTGCCAGCAGCCACCTGACAGGGAATGAGCAGTTCTTC.

The rearrangement joins TRBV7-2 to TRBJ2-2; tentatively, D is TRBD2 (5 bases). This CDR3 contains 15 residues. Germline CDR1 SGHTA, CDR2 FQGNSA. Trimming removed 2 bases from V and 6 bases from J, with 13 bases in between. CDR3 nucleotide sequence: TGTGCCAGCAGCTTACCGGGATCACGGGCCGGGGAGCTGTTTTTT. It is translated as CASSLPGSRAGELFF. Filled out from reference TRBV7-2 and TRBJ2-2, the complete variable domain reads GAGVSQSPSNKVTEKGKDVELRCDPISGHTALYWYRQSLGQGLEFLIYFQGNSAPDKSGLPSDRFSAERTGGSVSTLTIQRTQQEDSAVYLCASSLPGSRAGELFFGEGSRLTVL.